Listed below are T cell receptor beta chains from one sample, sequenced in a study of OX40 agonist ivuxolimab in advanced cancers. Method: immunoSEQ multiplex PCR; TCRdb's copy keeps in-frame clones and lacks some. The data contain approximately 59,000 clones, 70% to 90% of them singletons. The sample in question was CD4+ or CD8+ T cells sorted from blood, obtained in a trial of the OX40 agonist ivuxolimab. The receptors were gathered from an adult with an advanced solid tumor such as melanoma, head and neck, liver or kidney cancer. The conserved cysteine and the conserved F or W are not part of the CDR3 here.

j_call,v_call,cdr3_aa
TRBJ2-1,TRBV7-2,ASSQRQGVYNEQF
TRBJ1-1,TRBV5-5,ASSSLMGALNTEAF
TRBJ2-1,TRBV10-3,AIRPTSGSFYEQF
TRBJ2-7,TRBV9,ASSVAASGINREQY
TRBJ1-2,TRBV6-1,ASSEDPGGYYGYT
TRBJ2-6,TRBV7-9,ASSLTSGSGSGANVLT
TRBJ1-2,TRBV5-4,ASSFEGGRGYGYT
TRBJ1-1,TRBV19,ASSGLVVGEAF
TRBJ2-7,TRBV11-3,ASGFGSYEQY
TRBJ2-3,TRBV12-5,ASGLVLAVSTDTQY
TRBJ2-3,TRBV6-1,ASAGNSFGTDTQY
TRBJ1-5,TRBV18,ASSHDRVRDQPQH
TRBJ2-7,TRBV6-6,ASSYGQGESEQY
TRBJ2-3,TRBV6-4,ASSGQGTDTQY
TRBJ2-1,TRBV5-6,ASSFRRAITSNEQF
TRBJ2-7,TRBV6-5,ASSSGLENSYEQY
TRBJ2-7,TRBV19,ASSYRGGEQY
TRBJ1-2,TRBV28,ASRGGYGYT
TRBJ1-5,TRBV18,ASSPTKWGGEGNQPQH
TRBJ1-4,TRBV19,ASSIGRAGGEKLF
TRBJ2-7,TRBV27,ASSVTLSYEQY
TRBJ2-3,TRBV10-3,AIAEQSTDTQY
TRBJ1-2,TRBV4-1,ASSQSRVRRFYGYT
TRBJ1-1,TRBV5-1,ASSPGLDTEAF
TRBJ2-2,TRBV2,ASKWTGATGELF
TRBJ2-1,TRBV4-1,ASSQADNEQF
TRBJ2-3,TRBV15,ATSRDVRDTGTDTQY
TRBJ2-1,TRBV15,ATNSPSLNNEQF
TRBJ2-3,TRBV27,ASSHIGQGAGDTQY
TRBJ2-7,TRBV5-4,ASSTQSGPVSFEQY
TRBJ1-3,TRBV19,ASRGATNRDTIY
TRBJ2-7,TRBV7-9,ASSRGQGGEQY
TRBJ2-2,TRBV5-1,ASSGEGTYGELF
TRBJ2-7,TRBV9,ASSVATGVAYEQY
TRBJ2-3,TRBV5-1,ASSLEGGTDTQY
TRBJ2-1,TRBV6-5,ASSSYYEQF
TRBJ2-3,TRBV10-1,ASSSERGTDTQY
TRBJ2-3,TRBV18,ASSRDIHFGADTQY
TRBJ2-7,TRBV7-9,ASSTGTGGRSSYEQY
TRBJ2-2,TRBV19,ASSISGPGELF
TRBJ2-7,TRBV27,ASRIVAGVGEQY
TRBJ2-1,TRBV19,ASSSPGLAGARSYNEQF
TRBJ2-1,TRBV6-5,ASSWGLAGAREQF
TRBJ2-7,TRBV30,AWRQIAGLPYEQY
TRBJ2-2,TRBV7-9,ASSSRLGAGELF
TRBJ2-1,TRBV5-5,ASSFGLAGTNEQF
TRBJ1-1,TRBV28,AAGRGGVRMNTEAF
TRBJ2-3,TRBV19,ASKGTSGYSTDTQY
TRBJ2-1,TRBV7-9,ASSLVAGGLYNEQF
TRBJ2-3,TRBV28,ASSLPSGSTDTQY
TRBJ2-1,TRBV28,ASSYYNEQF
TRBJ1-2,TRBV10-3,AISAGEGYT
TRBJ2-5,TRBV10-2,ASSEIETQY
TRBJ1-1,TRBV28,ASSLKGLGPEAF
TRBJ2-5,TRBV5-4,ASSFQGGTQETQY
TRBJ2-5,TRBV6-5,ASSYSAASGSETQY
TRBJ2-1,TRBV27,ASSPWVPNEQF
TRBJ2-1,TRBV21-1,ASSVERQDNEQF
TRBJ2-1,TRBV6-5,ATTAGYNEQF
TRBJ2-2,TRBV4-3,ASSQDSLEVNTGELF